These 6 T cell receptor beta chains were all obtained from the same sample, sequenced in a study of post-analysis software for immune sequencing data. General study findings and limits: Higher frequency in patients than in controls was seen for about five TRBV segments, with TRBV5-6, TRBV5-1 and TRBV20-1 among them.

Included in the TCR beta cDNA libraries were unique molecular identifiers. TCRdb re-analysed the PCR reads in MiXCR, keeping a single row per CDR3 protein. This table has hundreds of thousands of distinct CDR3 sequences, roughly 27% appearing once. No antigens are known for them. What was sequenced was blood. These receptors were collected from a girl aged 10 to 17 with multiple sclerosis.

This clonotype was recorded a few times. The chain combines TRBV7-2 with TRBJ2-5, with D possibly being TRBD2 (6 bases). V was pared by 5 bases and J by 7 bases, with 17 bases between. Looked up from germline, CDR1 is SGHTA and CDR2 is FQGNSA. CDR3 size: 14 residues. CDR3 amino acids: CASSQTRPPATQYF. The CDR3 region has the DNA TGTGCCAGCAGCCAGACTAGACCGCCAGCGACCCAGTACTTC.

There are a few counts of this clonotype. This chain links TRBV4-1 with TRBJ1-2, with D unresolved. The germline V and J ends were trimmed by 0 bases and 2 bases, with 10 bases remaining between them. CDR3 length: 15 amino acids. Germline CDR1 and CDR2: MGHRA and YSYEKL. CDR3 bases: TGCGCCAGCAGCCAAGACCTGGAGCGGAACTATGGCTACACCTTC. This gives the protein CASSQDLERNYGYTF.

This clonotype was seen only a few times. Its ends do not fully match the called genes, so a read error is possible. The CDR3 spells CAGSSAPPSGSSYEQYF. The CDR3 coding sequence is TGTGCCGGCAGCTCCGCCCCGCCTAGCGGGAGCTCCTACGAGCAGTACTTC. The chain recombines TRBV6-6 with TRBJ2-7, with TRBD2 matching over 10 bases. Germline values: CDR1 MNHNY, CDR2 SVGAGI (reference sequence). The CDR3 length is 17 residues.

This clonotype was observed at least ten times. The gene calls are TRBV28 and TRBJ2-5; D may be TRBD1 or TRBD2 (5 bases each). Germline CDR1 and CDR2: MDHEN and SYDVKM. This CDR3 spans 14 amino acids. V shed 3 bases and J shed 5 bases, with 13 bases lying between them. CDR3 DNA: TGTGCCAGCAGTTTCTCGGGGCTGGGGGAGACCCAGTACTTC. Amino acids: CASSFSGLGETQYF.

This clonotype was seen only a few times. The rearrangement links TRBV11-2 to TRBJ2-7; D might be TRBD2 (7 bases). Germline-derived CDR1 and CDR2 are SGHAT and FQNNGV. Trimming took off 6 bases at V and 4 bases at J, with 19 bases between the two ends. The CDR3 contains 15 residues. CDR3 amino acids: CASRPAGRGLYEQYF. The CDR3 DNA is TGTGCCAGCAGGCCCGCGGGGAGGGGGTTGTACGAGCAGTACTTC.

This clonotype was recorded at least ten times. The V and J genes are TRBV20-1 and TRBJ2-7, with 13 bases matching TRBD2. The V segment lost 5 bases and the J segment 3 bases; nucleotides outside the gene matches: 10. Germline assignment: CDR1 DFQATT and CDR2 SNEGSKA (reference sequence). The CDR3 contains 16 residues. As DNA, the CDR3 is TGCAGTGCTGACTCTGGACTAGCGGGAGTTGTCTACGAGCAGTACTTC. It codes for CSADSGLAGVVYEQYF.